The T cell receptor beta chain under discussion was sequenced for a study of blood T cell repertoires in COVID-19. Study at large: PBMCs, B-cell-depleted T cells, or T cells were the source of the cDNA or gDNA that made up the material.

Method: immunoSEQ multiplex PCR; TCRdb's copy keeps in-frame clones and lacks some. The sample records 250,000 to 350,000 clones, roughly 83% being singletons. The CDR3 runs 13 residues. Trimming pared 3 bases from V and 0 bases from J, leaving 6 bases between. From germline, CDR1 is DFQATT and CDR2 SNEGSKA (reference sequence). Source material: peripheral blood. The source of this sequence is a human donor with COVID-19, enrolled during active disease. The donor label of this sample is uncertain. The chain carries TRBV20-1 and TRBJ1-5; D is undetermined. As DNA, the CDR3 is TGCAGTGCTAGTTCTCCTAGCAATCAGCCCCAGCATTTT. It encodes CSASSPSNQPQHF.